This is a list of T cell receptor beta chains from one sample in a study of blood T cell repertoires in COVID-19. TCRdb's copy holds only in-frame clones and misses some; the assay was immunoSEQ multiplex PCR. The sample records 300,000 to 400,000 clones, over 90% being singletons. Input material: PBMCs or T cells enriched from blood (not recorded which). The receptor set was obtained from a woman in her thirties who had been exposed to COVID-19. CDR3s include the opening cysteine and the closing phenylalanine or tryptophan. Fields, in order: D gene, clone size, V gene, J gene, CDR3 DNA, CDR3 protein. D genes are given only for firm matches. Part of the rows lack a size; the others show once, few, many or a class for expanded clones.

NA	NA	TRBV11-2	TRBJ1-1	TGTGCCAGCAGCCTCCGGGTGCACGCTTTCTTT	CASSLRVHAFF
TRBD1	NA	TRBV6-5	TRBJ1-2	TGTGCCAGCAGTTATCAGGGGGTCGACTATGGCTACACCTTC	CASSYQGVDYGYTF
TRBD2	NA	TRBV18	TRBJ2-7	TGTGCCAGCTCACCTGCTAGCGGGAGATCCTACGAGCAGTACTTC	CASSPASGRSYEQYF
NA	once	TRBV13	TRBJ2-7	TGTGCCAGCAGCTTTGACCGCCGGGAATACGAGCAGTACTTC	CASSFDRREYEQYF
NA	NA	TRBV27	TRBJ2-7	TGTGCCAGCAGTACACAGGGCGCTCGGTTTCACGAGCAGTACTTC	CASSTQGARFHEQYF
TRBD1	NA	TRBV6-5	TRBJ2-3	TGTGCCAGCAGCCCAGGGGGTGTCCGCACAGATACGCAGTATTTT	CASSPGGVRTDTQYF
TRBD2	NA	TRBV7-2	TRBJ2-7	TGTGCCAGCAGCTTAGCGGGGGGGGTCCGCTCCTACGAGCAGTACTTC	CASSLAGGVRSYEQYF
TRBD1	once	TRBV14	TRBJ2-2	TGTGCCAGCAGCCAACCTCGGACAGGCACCGGGGAGCTGTTTTTT	CASSQPRTGTGELFF
NA	NA	TRBV24-1	TRBJ1-1	TGTGCCACCAGTGATGAGCGGGGCGCGGAAGCTTTCTTT	CATSDERGAEAFF
TRBD1	few	TRBV30	TRBJ1-2	TGTGCCTGGAGTTTAGGGACAGTCTCCGGCTACACCTTC	CAWSLGTVSGYTF
NA	NA	TRBV28	TRBJ1-5	TGTGCCAGCAGTTTGTATCGGACAGCCGAAGTTCTGAATCAGCCCCAGCATTTT	CASSLYRTAEVLNQPQHF
NA	NA	TRBV6-5	TRBJ1-6	TGTGCCAGCAGTTACCAAAGACGGAGTAATTCACCCCTCCACTTT	CASSYQRRSNSPLHF
NA	NA	TRBV30	TRBJ1-2	TGTGCCTGGAGGGACAGTTGGGCTAACTATGGCTACACCTTC	CAWRDSWANYGYTF
TRBD1	NA	TRBV4-1	TRBJ1-5	TGCGCCAGCAGCCAAGATGGACAGGTCAATCAGCCCCAGCATTTT	CASSQDGQVNQPQHF
TRBD1	NA	TRBV6-6	TRBJ1-2	TGTGCCAGCAGTTACATGGCAGGGGGCGACTATGGCTACACCTTC	CASSYMAGGDYGYTF
NA	NA	TRBV27	TRBJ2-7	TGTGCCAGCAGTCATGACTACAGGGACGAGCAGTACTTC	CASSHDYRDEQYF
TRBD1	few	TRBV5-1	TRBJ1-2	TGCGCCAGCAGCTCCGAGACAGGGTATGGCTACACCTTC	CASSSETGYGYTF